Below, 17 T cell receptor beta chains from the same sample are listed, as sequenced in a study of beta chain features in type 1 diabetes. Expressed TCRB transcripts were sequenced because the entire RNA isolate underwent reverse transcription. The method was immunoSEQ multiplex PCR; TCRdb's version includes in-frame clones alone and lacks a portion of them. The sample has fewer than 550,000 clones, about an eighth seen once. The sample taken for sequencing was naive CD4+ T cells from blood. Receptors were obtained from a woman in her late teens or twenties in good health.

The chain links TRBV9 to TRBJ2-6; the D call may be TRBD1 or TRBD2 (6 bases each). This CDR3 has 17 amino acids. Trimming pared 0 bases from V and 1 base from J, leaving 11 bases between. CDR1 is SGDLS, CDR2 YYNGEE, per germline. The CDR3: CASSVEGGTSGANVLTF. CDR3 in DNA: TGTGCCAGCAGCGTAGAGGGCGGGACATCTGGGGCCAACGTCCTGACTTTC.

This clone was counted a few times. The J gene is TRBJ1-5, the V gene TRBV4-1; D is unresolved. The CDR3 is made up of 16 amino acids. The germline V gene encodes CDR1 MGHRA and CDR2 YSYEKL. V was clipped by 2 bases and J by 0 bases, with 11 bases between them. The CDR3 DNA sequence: TGCGCCAGCAGCCAACAGGCCGCATATAGCAATCAGCCCCAGCATTTT. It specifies CASSQQAAYSNQPQHF.

The CDR3 nucleotides read TGTGCCAGCTCACCCACTAGCGGAGGGACCCAGTACTTC. Protein sequence: CASSPTSGGTQYF. The chain uses TRBV18 and TRBJ2-5; 8 bases fit TRBD2. CDR1 and CDR2 from the germline V gene are KGHSH and LQKENI. The junction had 4 bases not matched to a gene; V was cut back by 3 bases and J by 7 bases. The CDR3 sequence is 13 residues long.

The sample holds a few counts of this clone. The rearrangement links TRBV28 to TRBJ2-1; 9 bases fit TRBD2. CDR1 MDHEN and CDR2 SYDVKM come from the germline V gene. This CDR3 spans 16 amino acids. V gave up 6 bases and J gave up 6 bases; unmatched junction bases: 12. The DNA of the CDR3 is TGTGCCAGCAGCCTGCCCCGCGGGGGGGTGGGCAATGAGCAGTTCTTC. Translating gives CASSLPRGGVGNEQFF.

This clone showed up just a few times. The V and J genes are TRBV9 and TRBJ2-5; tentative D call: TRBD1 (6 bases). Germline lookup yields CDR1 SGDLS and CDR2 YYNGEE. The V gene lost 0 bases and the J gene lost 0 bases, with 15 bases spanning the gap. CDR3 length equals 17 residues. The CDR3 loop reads CASSVGGRGGYQETQYF. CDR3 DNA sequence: TGTGCCAGCAGCGTAGGCGGTAGAGGGGGATACCAAGAGACCCAGTACTTC.

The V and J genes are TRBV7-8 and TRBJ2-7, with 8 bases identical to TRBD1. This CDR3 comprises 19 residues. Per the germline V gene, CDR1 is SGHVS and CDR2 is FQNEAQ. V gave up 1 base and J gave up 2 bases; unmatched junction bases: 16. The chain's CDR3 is CASSLEGQGASGRAYEQYF. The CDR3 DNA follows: TGTGCCAGCAGCTTAGAAGGGCAGGGGGCTTCTGGCCGCGCCTACGAGCAGTACTTC.

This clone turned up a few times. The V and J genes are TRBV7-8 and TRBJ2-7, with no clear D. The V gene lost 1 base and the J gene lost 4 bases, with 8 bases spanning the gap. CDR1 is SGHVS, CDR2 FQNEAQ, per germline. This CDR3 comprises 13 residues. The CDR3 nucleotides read TGTGCCAGCAGCTTAGAGGCTGTATACGAGCAGTACGTC. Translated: CASSLEAVYEQYV.

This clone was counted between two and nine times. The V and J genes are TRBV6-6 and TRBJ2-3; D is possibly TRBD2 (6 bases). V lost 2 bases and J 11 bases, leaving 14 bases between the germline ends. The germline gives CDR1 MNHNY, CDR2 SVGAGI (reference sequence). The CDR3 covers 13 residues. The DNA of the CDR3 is TGTGCCAGCAGTTACAAGGAGACTAGTGTGCAGTATTTT. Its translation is CASSYKETSVQYF.

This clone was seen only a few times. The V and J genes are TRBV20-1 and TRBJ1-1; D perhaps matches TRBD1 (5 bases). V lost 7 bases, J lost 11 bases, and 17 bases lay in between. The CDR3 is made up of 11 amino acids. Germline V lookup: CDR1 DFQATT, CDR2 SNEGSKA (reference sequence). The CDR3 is CSERGDRAAFF. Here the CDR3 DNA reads TGCAGTGAACGGGGGGATCGTGCTGCTTTCTTT.

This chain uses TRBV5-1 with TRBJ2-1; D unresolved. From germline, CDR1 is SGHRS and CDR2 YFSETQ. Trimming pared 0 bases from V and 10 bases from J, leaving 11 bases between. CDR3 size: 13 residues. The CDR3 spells CASSLVGVGEQFF. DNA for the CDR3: TGCGCCAGCAGCTTGGTTGGGGTAGGCGAGCAGTTCTTC. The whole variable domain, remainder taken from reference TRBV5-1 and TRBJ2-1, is KAGVTQTPRYLIKTRGQQVTLSCSPISGHRSVSWYQQTPGQGLQFLFEYFSETQRNKGNFPGRFSGRQFSNSRSEMNVSTLELGDSALYLCASSLVGVGEQFFGPGTRLTVL.

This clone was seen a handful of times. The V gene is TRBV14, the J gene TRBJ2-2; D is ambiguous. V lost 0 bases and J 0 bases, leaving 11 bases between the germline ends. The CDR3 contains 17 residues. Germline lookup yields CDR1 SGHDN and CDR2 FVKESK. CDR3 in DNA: TGTGCCAGCAGCCAAGATAAGGGTTGGTCGAACACCGGGGAGCTGTTTTTT. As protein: CASSQDKGWSNTGELFF.

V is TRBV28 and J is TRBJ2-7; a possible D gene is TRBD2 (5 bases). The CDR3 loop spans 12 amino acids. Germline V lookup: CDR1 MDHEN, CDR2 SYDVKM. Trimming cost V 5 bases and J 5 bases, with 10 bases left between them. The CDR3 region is CASSNAGNEQYV. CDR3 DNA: TGTGCCAGCAGTAATGCGGGCAACGAGCAGTACGTC.

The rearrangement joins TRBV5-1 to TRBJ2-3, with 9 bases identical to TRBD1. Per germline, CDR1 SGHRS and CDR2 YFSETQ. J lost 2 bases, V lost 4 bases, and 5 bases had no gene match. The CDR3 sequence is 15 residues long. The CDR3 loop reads CASSTGTGFTDTQYF. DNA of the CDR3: TGCGCCAGCAGCACCGGGACAGGGTTCACAGATACGCAGTATTTT.

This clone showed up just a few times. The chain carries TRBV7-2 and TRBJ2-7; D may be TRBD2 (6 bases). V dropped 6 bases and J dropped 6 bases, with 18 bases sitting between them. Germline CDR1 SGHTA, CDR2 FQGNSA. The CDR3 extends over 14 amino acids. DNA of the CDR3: TGTGCCAGCAGTAGAGACCGGGACTCCCGCGAGCAGTACGTC. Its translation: CASSRDRDSREQYV.

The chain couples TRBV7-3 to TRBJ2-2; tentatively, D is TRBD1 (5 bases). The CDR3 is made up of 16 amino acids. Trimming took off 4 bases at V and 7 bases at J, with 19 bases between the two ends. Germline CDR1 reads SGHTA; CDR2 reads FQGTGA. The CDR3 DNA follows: TGTGCCAGCAGCTCCCCGGGCAGGGTGATTGACGGGGAGCTGTTTTTT. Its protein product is CASSSPGRVIDGELFF.

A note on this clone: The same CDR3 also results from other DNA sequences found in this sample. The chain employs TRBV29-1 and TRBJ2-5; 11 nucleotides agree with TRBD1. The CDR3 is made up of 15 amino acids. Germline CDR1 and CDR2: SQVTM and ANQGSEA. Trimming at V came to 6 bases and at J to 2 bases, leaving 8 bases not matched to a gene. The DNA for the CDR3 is TGCAGCGTGTGGGGGACAGGGGGGCAGCAAGAGACCCAGTACTTC. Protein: CSVWGTGGQQETQYF.

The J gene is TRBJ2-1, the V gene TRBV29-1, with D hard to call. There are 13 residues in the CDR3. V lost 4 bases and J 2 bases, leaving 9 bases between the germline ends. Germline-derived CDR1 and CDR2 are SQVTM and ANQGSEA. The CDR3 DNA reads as TGCAGCGTTGGAGAGGCGCCCTACAATGAGCAGTTCTTC. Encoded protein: CSVGEAPYNEQFF.